This T cell receptor (beta chain) was sequenced for a study of cytomegalovirus exposure and HLA in healthy donors. Study-level information: Researchers found that more than 70% of 398 genotyped donors fell within the Caucasian-associated ancestry cluster.

CDR3 length: 13 residues. The V end lost 3 bases, the J end lost 2 bases, and 7 bases lay between the germline ends. In germline, CDR1 is SGHVS, CDR2 FQNEAQ. Study-wide results and limits: Looking again later, the authors saw that most CMV-associated TCR beta chains seemed HLA-restricted.

Both 60 Vbeta primers and 13 Jbeta primers went into the PCR. This table comes from immunoSEQ multiplex PCR, and its TCRdb copy is limited to in-frame clones, with some not included. Seen here are about 130,000 clones, less than 85% observed once, and the top ten hold around 2.1%. Points on this clone: Its antigen is unknown.

While unrecorded immune exposures were likely, the donors were nominally healthy when sampled. The chain joins TRBV7-8 to TRBJ1-2, with a weak D call TRBD1 (5 bases). The sequencing input was PBMCs. This TCR derives from a woman aged 40 to 49 in good health and CMV-seropositive. This chain's CDR3 is CASSFDRNYGYTF. The CDR3 DNA reads as TGTGCCAGCAGCTTTGACAGAAACTATGGCTACACCTTC.